This T cell receptor (beta chain) came from a study of T-cell memory formation after mild COVID-19. TCRdb reprocessed the 5' RACE reads with MiXCR, giving one entry per CDR3 protein. Of roughly 190,000 distinct CDR3 sequences listed, about 10% were seen once; the top ten hold under 3.5%. Unmatched junction bases numbered 3, after V lost 0 bases and J lost 7 bases. CDR3 length: 14 residues. In germline, CDR1 is LGHDT, CDR2 YNNKEL (reference sequence). V is TRBV3-1 and J is TRBJ2-1; 7 bases align to TRBD2. This TCR was sampled from a man in his late teens or twenties who had mild COVID-19 (a few samples of this study predate the infection). Cell type and time point are not known. Material: PBMCs or a T cell subset sorted from them (not recorded which). The chain's CDR3 is CASSQDLGGNEQFF. The CDR3 bases are TGTGCCAGCAGCCAAGACTTGGGGGGGAATGAGCAGTTCTTC.